This TCR beta chain was documented in a study of T cells in Graves' hyperthyroidism and ophthalmopathy. To note about this clonotype: A much larger clone sits a single nucleotide away, making a read error possible.

V was pared by 6 bases and J by 7 bases, with 12 bases of the junction left unmatched. This CDR3 has 14 amino acids. The V gene's germline CDR1 is DFQATT and CDR2 SNEGSKA (reference sequence). RNA transcripts provided the source from which TCR beta CDR3 regions were amplified. In the first-round RT-PCR of the TCR CDR3, the HTBI primer set was used. TCRdb redid the calling of the multiplex PCR reads with MiXCR, one entry per CDR3 protein. The sample gives about 380,000 distinct CDR3 sequences, roughly 20% of which show up once; roughly two fifths is in the top ten. Sequenced input: blood. The chain links TRBV20-1 to TRBJ1-2, with 9 bases aligning to TRBD1. The sequence was collected from a young man with Graves' ophthalmopathy. CDR3 coding DNA: TGCAGTGCCATCCCGGGACAGGGACGGCGTGGCTACACCTTC. Amino acids: CSAIPGQGRRGYTF.